A single sample is the source of the 14 T cell receptor beta chains below, sequenced in a study of cytomegalovirus exposure and HLA in healthy donors. The PCR had 60 Vbeta and 13 Jbeta primers. Data came from immunoSEQ multiplex PCR; TCRdb stores just in-frame clones and leaves some out. Of roughly 280,000 clones in the sample, roughly 70% were seen once. The material sequenced was PBMCs. The receptors were sampled from a female donor in good health and CMV-seronegative.

A few counts support this clone. The genes are TRBV19 and TRBJ1-1; possible D gene TRBD1, 5 bases. Trimming pared 3 bases from V and 1 base from J, leaving 9 bases between. CDR1 is LNHDA and CDR2 is SQIVND in the germline V gene (reference sequence). This CDR3 comprises 14 residues. The CDR3 is CASSIWGENTEAFF. The DNA of the CDR3 is TGTGCCAGTAGTATCTGGGGCGAGAACACTGAAGCTTTCTTT.

The rearrangement links TRBV5-4 to TRBJ1-2; D gene unclear. Trimming took 6 bases from V and 8 from J, leaving 20 bases between them. This CDR3 spans 14 amino acids. From germline, CDR1 is SGHNT and CDR2 YYREEE (reference sequence). The CDR3 DNA is TGTGCCAGCACCGACTTAGCGGTTATGAGGGGCTACACCTTC. Translation: CASTDLAVMRGYTF.

The chain links TRBV7-9 to TRBJ2-5, with 7 bases that match TRBD1. The tail of the sequence fits TRBJ2-7 better, so the J call may be wrong. CDR3 size: 15 residues. Germline loops: CDR1 SEHNR, CDR2 FQNEAQ (reference sequence). CDR3 sequence reads: CASSSTPGQPYEQYF. CDR3 DNA: TGTGCCAGCAGCAGCACGCCGGGACAGCCCTACGAGCAGTACTTC.

This clone appeared once. Relative to the germline gene, one junction end is altered; a read error may explain this. J is TRBJ1-4 and V is TRBV11-3; D is uncertain. From germline, CDR1 is SGHNT and CDR2 YENEEA. This CDR3 is 12 amino acids long. CDR3 DNA: TGTGCCAGCAGCTTAGGCCGGGAGCTTTCCTCTTTT. It specifies CASSLGRELSSF.

This clone was seen a handful of times. V gene TRBV10-3 combines with J gene TRBJ2-1, with 12 nucleotides matching TRBD2. V lost 10 bases, J lost 0 bases, and 4 bases stayed unmatched. Germline-derived CDR1 and CDR2 are ENHRY and SYGVKD. The CDR3 length is 15 residues. This CDR3 reads CATGLAGTSYNEQFF. The CDR3 DNA is TGTGCCACCGGACTAGCGGGAACCTCCTACAATGAGCAGTTCTTC.

A word on this clone: At one end, the junction sequence differs from germline, possibly due to a read error. DNA for the CDR3: TGTTCCAGCAGCTTAGGAGGGTTCGCAGGGAGGAGTGAAAAACTGTTTTTT. As protein: CSSSLGGFAGRSEKLFF. The genes are TRBV7-9 and TRBJ1-4, with a tentative D call TRBD1 (5 bases). The germline CDR1 and CDR2 sequences are SEHNR and FQNEAQ (reference sequence). The CDR3 totals 17 residues.

The chain couples TRBV30 to TRBJ1-2; the D is unclear. The CDR3 is 11 amino acids. The ends were cut back, 0 bases at V and 7 bases at J, with 6 bases in the middle. The germline V gene encodes CDR1 GTSNPN and CDR2 SVGIG (reference sequence). This chain's CDR3 is CAWSVGGGYTF. CDR3 coding DNA: TGTGCCTGGAGTGTTGGCGGTGGCTACACCTTC. Combining the CDR3 with reference TRBV30 and TRBJ1-2 gives the whole variable domain SQTIHQWPATLVQPVGSPLSLECTVEGTSNPNLYWYRQAAGRGLQLLFYSVGIGQISSEVPQNLSASRPQDRQFILSSKKLLLSDSGFYLCAWSVGGGYTFGSGTRLTVV.

CDR3 nucleotide sequence: TGTGCCAGCAGTTACTCGCACCAGTACAATGAGCAGTTCTTC. It is translated as CASSYSHQYNEQFF. The rearrangement links TRBV6-6 to TRBJ2-1; D gene uncertain. The CDR3 has 14 amino acids. Germline CDR1 and CDR2: MNHNY and SVGAGI (reference sequence). The V gene lost 0 bases and the J gene lost 4 bases, with 7 bases spanning the gap.

This clone was seen only a few times. V is TRBV28 and J is TRBJ1-2, with D possibly TRBD1 on 6 matching bases. Germline values: CDR1 MDHEN, CDR2 SYDVKM. The CDR3 is made up of 19 amino acids. Trimming removed 3 bases from V and 1 base from J, with 24 bases in between. The CDR3 here is CASSLEGVGGQGYNYGYTF. CDR3 in DNA: TGTGCCAGCAGTTTGGAGGGTGTGGGGGGGCAGGGATATAACTATGGCTACACCTTC.

CDR3 sequence (DNA): TGTGCCAGCAGCGACCGGGAGAATAATTCCAAGGGGGGGGAGGGATTCACAGATACGCAGTATTTT. It translates to CASSDRENNSKGGEGFTDTQYF. This chain links TRBV9 with TRBJ2-3; D perhaps matches TRBD2 (7 bases). Per germline, CDR1 SGDLS and CDR2 YYNGEE. V lost 3 bases, J lost 2 bases, and 34 bases lay in between. CDR3 length: 22 residues.

V is TRBV5-1 and J is TRBJ2-7; D gene uncertain. This CDR3 contains 14 residues. Trimming took 0 bases from V and 6 from J, leaving 13 bases between them. The germline CDR1 and CDR2 sequences are SGHRS and YFSETQ. The CDR3 sequence is CASSLAVVEREQYF. The CDR3 DNA reads as TGCGCCAGCAGCTTGGCCGTTGTGGAGCGCGAGCAGTACTTC. The full variable domain, with the rest looked up from reference TRBV5-1 and TRBJ2-7, is KAGVTQTPRYLIKTRGQQVTLSCSPISGHRSVSWYQQTPGQGLQFLFEYFSETQRNKGNFPGRFSGRQFSNSRSEMNVSTLELGDSALYLCASSLAVVEREQYFGPGTRLTVT.

The chain employs TRBV11-3 and TRBJ2-3; 10 bases line up with TRBD1. CDR1 is SGHNT, CDR2 YENEEA, per germline. The length of the CDR3 is 15 residues. V gave up 5 bases and J gave up 6 bases; unmatched junction bases: 8. CDR3 DNA sequence: TGTGCCAGCAGCCGGACAGGGGGAAAGGGGGATACGCAGTATTTT. Translation: CASSRTGGKGDTQYF.

This sequence joins TRBV11-2 and TRBJ1-4; maybe TRBD1 (6 bases). V was cut by 5 bases and J by 2 bases, with 18 bases left in between. CDR3 size: 17 residues. From germline, CDR1 is SGHAT and CDR2 FQNNGV. The CDR3 loop reads CASSHREGGRTNEKLFF. CDR3 DNA sequence: TGTGCCAGCAGCCACCGGGAGGGGGGCAGGACTAATGAAAAACTGTTTTTT.

The chain uses TRBV7-3 and TRBJ2-2; 7 nucleotides agree with TRBD2. V shed 1 base and J 6 bases; nucleotides not matched to a gene: 20. CDR1 and CDR2 from the germline V gene are SGHTA and FQGTGA. The CDR3 sequence is 20 residues long. DNA for the CDR3: TGTGCCAGCAGCTTAAGTCGGAAGGGAGGGATCGACCAGATCCCCGGGGAGCTGTTTTTT. This codes for CASSLSRKGGIDQIPGELFF.